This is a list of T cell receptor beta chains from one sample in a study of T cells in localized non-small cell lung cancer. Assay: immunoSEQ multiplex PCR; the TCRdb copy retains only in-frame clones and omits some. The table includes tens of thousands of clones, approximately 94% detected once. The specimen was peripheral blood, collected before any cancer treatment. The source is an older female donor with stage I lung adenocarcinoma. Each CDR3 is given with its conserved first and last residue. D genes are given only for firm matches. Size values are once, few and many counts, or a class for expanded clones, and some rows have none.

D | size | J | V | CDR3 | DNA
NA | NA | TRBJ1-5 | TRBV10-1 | CVHGQRNQPQHF | TGCGTCCACGGACAGCGGAATCAGCCCCAGCATTTT
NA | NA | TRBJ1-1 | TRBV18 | CASSRPQGSADNRAFF | TGTGCCAGCTCACGCCCACAGGGTTCGGCGGATAACCGGGCTTTCTTT
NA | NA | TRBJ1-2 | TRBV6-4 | CASRPGPDPFGYTF | TGTGCCAGCAGACCGGGACCGGACCCTTTTGGCTACACCTTC
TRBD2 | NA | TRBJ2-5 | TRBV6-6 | CASSPRELAVQETQYF | TGTGCCAGCAGTCCCCGGGAACTAGCGGTCCAAGAGACCCAGTACTTC
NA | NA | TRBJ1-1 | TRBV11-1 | CASSLRVGGTEAFF | TGTGCCAGCAGCTTGAGGGTGGGTGGCACTGAAGCTTTCTTT
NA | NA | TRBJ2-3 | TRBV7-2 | CASSLAQAGTQYF | TGTGCCAGCAGCTTAGCGCAGGCGGGGACGCAGTATTTT
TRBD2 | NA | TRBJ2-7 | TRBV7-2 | CASRSRLAGGYEQYF | TGTGCCAGCAGGTCTCGACTAGCGGGGGGGTACGAGCAGTACTTC
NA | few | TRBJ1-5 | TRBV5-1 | CASSPTSSSNQPQHF | TGCGCCAGCAGTCCGACATCTTCTAGCAATCAGCCCCAGCATTTT
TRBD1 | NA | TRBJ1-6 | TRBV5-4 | CASSFPGGISPLHF | TGTGCCAGCAGCTTCCCAGGGGGCATTTCACCCCTCCACTTT
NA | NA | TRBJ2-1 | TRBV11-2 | CASSLDRGNEQFF | TGTGCCAGCAGCTTAGATCGGGGCAATGAGCAGTTCTTC
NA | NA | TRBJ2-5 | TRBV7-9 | CASSLAITVDQETQYF | TGTGCCAGCAGCTTAGCGATTACGGTGGACCAAGAGACCCAGTACTTC
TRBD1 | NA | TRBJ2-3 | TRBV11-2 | CASSATGGRTDTQYF | TGTGCCAGCAGCGCAACAGGGGGTAGGACAGATACGCAGTATTTT
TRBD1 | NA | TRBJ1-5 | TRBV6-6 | CASSLGQSQPQHF | TGTGCCAGCAGCTTGGGACAGTCCCAGCCCCAGCATTTT
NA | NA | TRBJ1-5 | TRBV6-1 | CASSEAGQGYQPQHF | TGTGCCAGCAGTGAAGCGGGGCAGGGTTATCAGCCCCAGCATTTT
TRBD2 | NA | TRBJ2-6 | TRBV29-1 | CSVSRGEANVLTF | TGCAGCGTGTCCCGGGGGGAAGCCAACGTCCTGACTTTC
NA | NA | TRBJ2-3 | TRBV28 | CATKRVRTDTQYF | TGTGCCACCAAGAGGGTCCGCACAGATACGCAGTATTTT
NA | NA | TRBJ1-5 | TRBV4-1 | CASSPTDSNQPQHF | TGCGCCAGCAGCCCGACAGATAGCAATCAGCCCCAGCATTTT
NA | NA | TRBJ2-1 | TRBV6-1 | CASSEQDGSSYNEQFF | TGTGCCAGCAGTGAACAGGACGGGAGCTCCTACAATGAGCAGTTCTTC
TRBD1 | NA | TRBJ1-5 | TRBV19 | CASSGGQRDQPQHF | TGTGCCAGTTCAGGGGGTCAGAGGGATCAGCCCCAGCATTTT
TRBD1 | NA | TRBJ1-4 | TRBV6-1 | CASRTGTANEKLFF | TGTGCCAGCAGAACCGGGACAGCTAATGAAAAACTGTTTTTT
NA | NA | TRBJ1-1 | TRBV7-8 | CASSPPRGGPWTEAFF | TGTGCCAGCAGCCCTCCCCGGGGGGGGCCGTGGACTGAAGCTTTCTTT
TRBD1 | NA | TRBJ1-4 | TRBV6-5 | CASRRDRGRGEKLFF | TGTGCCAGCAGAAGGGACAGGGGGAGGGGTGAAAAACTGTTTTTT
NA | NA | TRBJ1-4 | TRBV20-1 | CSGGVNEKLFF | TGCAGTGGTGGAGTTAATGAAAAACTGTTTTTT
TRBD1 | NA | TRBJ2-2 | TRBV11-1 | CASRRTGANTGELFF | TGTGCCAGCAGGCGGACAGGGGCGAACACCGGGGAGCTGTTTTTT
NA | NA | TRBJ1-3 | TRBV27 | CASSRGSGNTIYF | TGTGCCAGCAGCAGGGGCTCTGGAAACACCATATATTTT
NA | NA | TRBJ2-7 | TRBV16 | CASSQSYGEQYF | TGTGCCAGCAGCCAATCGTACGGGGAGCAGTACTTC
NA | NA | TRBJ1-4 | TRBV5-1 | CASSLGQGVEKLFF | TGCGCCAGCAGCTTGGGCCAGGGAGTTGAAAAACTGTTTTTT
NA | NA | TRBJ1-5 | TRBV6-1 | CASSANRERGQPQHF | TGTGCCAGCAGTGCAAACAGGGAAAGGGGTCAGCCCCAGCATTTT
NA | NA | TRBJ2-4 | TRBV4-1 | CASSGTPNIQYF | TGCGCCAGCAGTGGAACACCAAACATTCAGTACTTC
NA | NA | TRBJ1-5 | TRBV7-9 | CASSLDRGDQPQHF | TGTGCCAGCAGCTTGGACCGGGGGGATCAGCCCCAGCATTTT
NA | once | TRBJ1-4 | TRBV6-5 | CASRPPGSGHEKLFF | TGTGCCAGCAGGCCTCCAGGGTCGGGGCATGAAAAACTGTTTTTT
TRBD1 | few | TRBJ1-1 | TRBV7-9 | CASSGQTGVNMNTEAFF | TGTGCCAGCAGCGGACAGACAGGGGTAAACATGAACACTGAAGCTTTCTTT
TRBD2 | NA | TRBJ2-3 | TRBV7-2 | CASSLGSSGGAADTQYF | TGTGCCAGCAGCTTAGGGTCTAGCGGGGGGGCCGCCGATACGCAGTATTTT
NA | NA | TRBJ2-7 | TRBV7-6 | CASSLAGGGLGEQYF | TGTGCCAGCAGCTTAGCGGGTGGCGGCCTTGGCGAGCAGTACTTC
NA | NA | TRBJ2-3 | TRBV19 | CASSLPLSGLSLDTQYF | TGTGCCAGTAGCCTACCCCTTTCAGGGCTTTCCCTAGATACGCAGTATTTT
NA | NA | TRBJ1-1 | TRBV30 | CACKPPNTEAFF | TGTGCCTGCAAACCCCCGAACACTGAAGCTTTCTTT
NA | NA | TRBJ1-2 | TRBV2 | CASSETYGYTF | TGTGCCAGCAGTGAAACTTATGGCTACACCTTC